These 8 T cell receptor beta chains were sequenced from one sample in a study of cytomegalovirus exposure and HLA in healthy donors. Sequencing used immunoSEQ multiplex PCR; TCRdb keeps in-frame clones, though not all of them. Here the sample spans approximately 200,000 clones, 81% being singletons. Sequenced sample: PBMCs. These receptors came from a woman under 40 in good health and CMV-seronegative.

Only one count was recorded for this clone. The CDR3 DNA sequence: TGTGCCAGCAGCTTTGGACAGTCTAATGAAAAACTGTTTTTT. Translating it yields CASSFGQSNEKLFF. This sequence joins TRBV5-6 and TRBJ1-4; perhaps TRBD1 as D (6 bases). CDR3 length: 14 amino acids. Between the trimmed V and J ends, which lost 2 bases and 3 bases, there was a span of 8 bases. Germline CDR1 and CDR2: SGHDT and YYEEEE.

In its sample, this clone was seen once. The chain recombines TRBV28 with TRBJ1-4; D gene uncertain. Germline loops: CDR1 MDHEN, CDR2 SYDVKM. V gave up 4 bases and J gave up 5 bases, with 5 bases separating them. This CDR3 is built from 12 residues. The CDR3 DNA is TGTGCCAGCAGTTGGGAGAATGAAAAACTGTTTTTT. This sequence encodes CASSWENEKLFF.

The genes are TRBV5-1 and TRBJ2-7, with 8 bases identical to TRBD1. Germline-derived CDR1 and CDR2 are SGHRS and YFSETQ. CDR3 size: 14 residues. J gave up 4 bases and V 1 base, and 4 bases lay outside the gene matches. In DNA, the CDR3 is TGCGCCAGCAGCTTGTTTGGACAGGGATACGAGCAGTACTTC. Protein sequence: CASSLFGQGYEQYF.

This chain uses TRBV5-5 with TRBJ2-2; D might be TRBD2 (5 bases). CDR3 length: 13 residues. Looked up from germline, CDR1 is SGHKS and CDR2 is YYEKEE (reference sequence). V gave up 3 bases and J gave up 4 bases, with 7 bases separating them. The CDR3 region has the DNA TGTGCCAGCAGCTCCGGAGGCACCGGGGAGCTGTTTTTT. This encodes CASSSGGTGELFF.

The rearrangement links TRBV7-8 to TRBJ1-1, with D unresolved. The CDR3 consists of 17 residues. Germline CDR1 and CDR2: SGHVS and FQNEAQ. Deletions cut 5 bases from V and 1 base from J, with 20 bases between. The CDR3 DNA follows: TGTGCCAGCAGCCCGTACAGAGTGGCGCCATCGAACACTGAAGCTTTCTTT. Its protein product is CASSPYRVAPSNTEAFF.

V usage is TRBV4-1 and J usage is TRBJ1-5; 7 bases fit TRBD1. Trimming took 2 bases from V and 10 from J; bases not matched to a gene: 11. Germline assignment: CDR1 MGHRA and CDR2 YSYEKL. The CDR3 runs to 15 residues. The chain's CDR3 is CASSQKEGQSGPQHF. CDR3 DNA sequence: TGCGCCAGCAGCCAAAAGGAGGGACAGTCGGGACCCCAGCATTTT.

This chain joins TRBV6-4 and TRBJ1-5, with 9 bases fitting TRBD1. V shed 7 bases and J 6 bases; nucleotides not matched to a gene: 7. The germline gives CDR1 MRHNA, CDR2 SNTAGT. CDR3 length: 14 residues. As DNA, the CDR3 is TGTGCCAGCAACGGGACAGGGTATGCTCAGCCCCAGCATTTT. Its protein product is CASNGTGYAQPQHF.

The chain joins TRBV5-1 to TRBJ2-1, with 8 bases that match TRBD1. J was trimmed by 5 bases and V by 3 bases; bases with no gene match: 13. Germline V CDR1 and CDR2: SGHRS, YFSETQ. The CDR3 is 17 amino acids. CDR3 in amino acids: CASSWGQDLARNNEQFF. In DNA, the CDR3 is TGCGCCAGCAGCTGGGGACAGGACCTAGCGAGAAACAATGAGCAGTTCTTC.